This T cell receptor (beta chain) was profiled in a study of cytomegalovirus exposure and HLA in healthy donors. This clone was picked up many times. Its antigen is as yet unknown. Study results and limitations: Presence/absence comparisons presumed near-even sequencing depth among donors. In a later analysis, specific HLA alleles were associated with 15,000 to 20,000 TCR beta sequences at a 0.05 false discovery rate.

Whereas donors were nominally healthy upon sampling, unrecorded immune exposures were probable. This donor's file did not include a recorded CMV serostatus. Germline CDR1 reads SGHNT; CDR2 reads YYREEE (reference sequence). The CDR3 has 15 residues. Trimming shortened V by 0 bases and J by 0 bases, and 10 bases separated the two germline ends. PCR involved 60 Vbeta and 13 Jbeta primers. Produced via immunoSEQ multiplex PCR; TCRdb's table is partial and in-frame only. The table lists more than 200,000 clones, under 90% of them singletons. The source is a human donor in good health. Specimen: PBMCs. The V gene is TRBV5-4, the J gene TRBJ2-7; D is unclear. DNA of the CDR3: TGTGCCAGCAGCTTGGAGGTGTCTAGCTCCTACGAGCAGTACTTC. This encodes CASSLEVSSSYEQYF.